A selection of T cell receptor beta chains follows, all from one sample in a study of blood T cell repertoires in COVID-19. Repertoires were generated with immunoSEQ multiplex PCR, while TCRdb's copy carries only in-frame clones and drops some. Found here are about 99,000 clones, approximately 79% of them singletons; the top ten hold roughly 18%. Sequencing was performed on peripheral blood. The receptor source for this set is a woman aged 80 or over with active or convalescent COVID-19. The CDR3 runs from the conserved cysteine through the conserved F or W. Each record gives: clone size, J gene, V gene, CDR3 protein. Where a row states a size, it is once, few, many or the class of an expanded clone; other rows omit it.

size: -
J: TRBJ1-2
V: TRBV9
CDR3: CASSAYYGTGPNYGYTF

size: -
J: TRBJ2-7
V: TRBV4-2
CDR3: CASSQDRLGVQYF

size: -
J: TRBJ2-2
V: TRBV7-3
CDR3: CASSPSGLAGPGDTGELFF

size: -
J: TRBJ1-5
V: TRBV29-1
CDR3: CSVGDRSNQPQHF

size: few
J: TRBJ1-4
V: TRBV5-1
CDR3: CASSLSGKGEKLFF

size: -
J: TRBJ2-7
V: TRBV14
CDR3: CASSQDLRLKYF

size: -
J: TRBJ2-7
V: TRBV28
CDR3: CASSRTGTPYEQYF

size: -
J: TRBJ2-1
V: TRBV5-4
CDR3: CASSAGLAGGDEQFF

size: -
J: TRBJ2-1
V: TRBV11-2
CDR3: CASSLRAGVAGRSYNEQFF

size: -
J: TRBJ2-7
V: TRBV10-1
CDR3: CASRRTSGRSYEQYF

size: few
J: TRBJ1-1
V: TRBV5-1
CDR3: CASSWGRGQGSTEAFF

size: few
J: TRBJ2-7
V: TRBV9
CDR3: CASSPRQGYYEQYF

size: once
J: TRBJ2-5
V: TRBV28
CDR3: CASSFTARLAPQAQYF

size: -
J: TRBJ1-2
V: TRBV27
CDR3: CASSYRQGPYGYTF

size: -
J: TRBJ1-1
V: TRBV7-9
CDR3: CASSVGQGTTEAFF

size: -
J: TRBJ1-1
V: TRBV27
CDR3: CASSLNRAHGEAFF

size: -
J: TRBJ1-1
V: TRBV5-1
CDR3: CASRTGTAATEAFF

size: -
J: TRBJ2-1
V: TRBV9
CDR3: CASSTGLAGKSSYNEQFF

size: -
J: TRBJ1-6
V: TRBV19
CDR3: CASRDTGTDSPLHF

size: -
J: TRBJ2-5
V: TRBV10-3
CDR3: CAISESITPYSGVETQYF